This T cell receptor beta chain was retrieved from a study of T-cell reconstitution after alpha-beta-depleted transplantation in children. Researchers prepared the TCRbeta library using unique molecular identifiers, the study reports. TCRdb processed the PCR reads anew with MiXCR; each CDR3 protein has one entry. The sample has 300,000 to 400,000 distinct CDR3 sequences; around 16% are singletons. This clonotype was observed a handful of times. The antigen remains unidentified. Study results and caveats: Several hundred expanded graft clones reportedly gave rise to the alpha-beta T cells present about two months after transplant. One year after transplant, T-cell counts and diversity came mostly from newly produced T cells. It was surviving recipient T cells and thymic progenitors that gave some patients high TCRbeta diversity at day 60.

The CDR3 length is 15 residues. V shed 6 bases and J shed 0 bases, with 11 bases lying between them. Source: PBMCs, mostly from graft donor cells, taken 360 days after TCRalphabeta/CD19-depleted stem cell transplant. The V gene is TRBV12-3 or TRBV12-4, the J gene TRBJ2-2; D might be TRBD2 (6 bases). This clonotype was obtained from a male patient aged 2-15 years who had a stem cell transplant for acute lymphoblastic leukemia, so the T cells may come from the graft donor. CDR3 sequence (DNA): TGTGCCAGCAGCTTCGGGACTCCGAACACCGGGGAGCTGTTTTTT. Residues: CASSFGTPNTGELFF.